This T cell receptor beta chain is drawn from a study of blood T cell repertoires in COVID-19. Study information: Sources were T cells, B-cell-depleted T cells, or PBMCs; the material itself was cDNA or gDNA.

This clone was observed a single time. Recruitment covered about two dozen US areas and drew participants whose ages spanned roughly 18 to 90 years. Cohort allocation depended upon clinical history that participants reported. Exposed study participants had met a COVID-19 case within 2 weeks before entry. The V gene's germline CDR1 is SGHTA and CDR2 FQGNSA. Trimming stripped 1 base from V and 4 bases from J, with 16 bases between. This CDR3 spans 16 amino acids. Repertoires were generated with immunoSEQ multiplex PCR, while TCRdb's copy carries only in-frame clones and drops some. The profile covers approximately 380,000 clones, with 91% appearing a single time and about 0.78% taken by the ten largest.

The sample was PBMCs or T cells enriched from blood (not recorded which). The chain combines TRBV7-2 with TRBJ1-2; D gene ambiguous. This TCR was recovered from a woman aged 40 to 50 who had been exposed to COVID-19. CDR3 amino acids: CASSLDGNASPYGYTF. As DNA, the CDR3 is TGTGCCAGCAGCTTAGACGGGAACGCGTCGCCCTATGGCTACACCTTC.